This T cell receptor beta chain was sequenced during a study of CD8+CD57+ T cells in acquired aplastic anemia. Investigators profiled TCR beta VDJ and CDR3 from genomic DNA template. In TCRdb, the reads were re-called with MiXCR into one record per CDR3 protein. Counted here are fewer than 250,000 distinct CDR3 sequences, almost 50% occurring once; the ten biggest clones make up just under 20%. Notes on this clonotype: A much larger clone is a single base away; this may be a read error.

All sequencing subjects had displayed CD8+CD57+ cell expansion on flow cytometry. The CDR3 spans 13 residues. Trimming shortened V by 8 bases and J by 2 bases, and 13 bases separated the two germline ends. CDR1 and CDR2 (germline): SNHLY, FYNNEI. The source of this sequence is a human donor with aplastic anemia. This rearrangement joins TRBV2 to TRBJ2-7, with unresolved D. Sequenced material: sorted CD4+, CD8+, or CD8+CD57+ T cells (not recorded which) from PBMCs. The CDR3 sequence: CASGLDHAYEQYF. The CDR3 nucleotides read TGTGCCAGCGGTCTGGACCATGCCTACGAGCAGTACTTC.